Listed below are T cell receptor beta chains from one sample, sequenced in a study of breast tumors, draining lymph nodes, adjacent tissues. TCRdb passed the multiplex PCR reads through MiXCR, listing each CDR3 protein once. The table includes some 140,000 distinct CDR3 sequences, 21% detected once. Sequencing was performed on axillary lymph node tissue. The receptor source for this set is a female donor with breast cancer. Some clones in this sample may be carry-over from other donors' samples. CDR3s include the opening cysteine and the closing phenylalanine or tryptophan. The order of the fields is clone size, J gene, V gene, D gene, CDR3 protein, CDR3 DNA. The D gene is left open where the match is weak. Clone size is stated in some rows and not others, as once, few, many or a class when expanded.

many TRBJ2-5 TRBV20-1 - CSAIGSGIEETQYF TGCAGTGCTATAGGGTCTGGAATTGAAGAGACCCAGTACTTC
few TRBJ2-5 TRBV5-4 - CASTVDQGWETQYF TGTGCCAGCACCGTTGATCAGGGTTGGGAGACCCAGTACTTC
many TRBJ2-7 TRBV7-3 - CASSLGSGYEQYF TGTGCCAGCAGCTTAGGCAGCGGCTACGAGCAGTACTTC
many TRBJ2-7 TRBV20-1 TRBD2 CSARKIAGSYEQYF TGCAGTGCTAGAAAGATAGCGGGATCCTACGAGCAGTACTTC
many TRBJ1-4 TRBV6-6 TRBD1 CASRTGGAGEKLFF TGTGCCAGCAGGACAGGGGGGGCCGGAGAAAAACTGTTTTTT
few TRBJ1-5 TRBV3-1 - CASSQLDSNQPQHF TGTGCCAGCAGCCAACTAGACAGTAATCAGCCCCAGCATTTT
many TRBJ1-6 TRBV3-1 - CASSSGYTSPLHF TGTGCCAGCAGCTCAGGGTATACTTCACCCCTCCACTTT
many TRBJ1-2 TRBV6-1 - CASSVVQVSNYGYTF TGTGCCAGCAGTGTAGTACAGGTGTCAAACTATGGCTACACCTTC
- TRBJ2-5 TRBV2 TRBD2 CASSLSETSAIIQETQYF TGTGCCAGCAGCCTATCCGAGACTAGCGCGATTATCCAAGAGACCCAGTACTTC
many TRBJ2-7 TRBV2 - CASSEASVSYEQYF TGTGCCAGCAGTGAAGCTAGCGTTTCCTACGAGCAGTACTTC
many TRBJ1-5 TRBV20-1 - CSARDLNNQPQHF TGCAGTGCTAGAGATCTAAACAATCAGCCCCAGCATTTT
- TRBJ1-2 TRBV30 TRBD1 CAWRKDRVGYGYTF TGTGCCTGGAGGAAGGACAGGGTTGGCTATGGCTACACCTTC
many TRBJ1-4 TRBV15 - CATSRDLYEKLFF TGTGCCACCAGCAGAGATCTGTATGAAAAACTGTTTTTT
- TRBJ1-3 TRBV3-1 - CASSQVSFSGNTIYF TGTGCCAGCAGCCAAGTGAGTTTCTCTGGAAACACCATATATTTT
many TRBJ2-2 TRBV24-1 - CATSDLKGRNTGELFF TGTGCCACCAGTGATTTGAAAGGGAGGAACACCGGGGAGCTGTTTTTT
many TRBJ2-7 TRBV5-1 - CASSLGGPGASYEQYF TGCGCCAGCAGCTTGGGAGGGCCCGGGGCCTCCTACGAGCAGTACTTC
few TRBJ2-5 TRBV5-1 - CASSWTGFQETQYF TGCGCCAGCAGCTGGACCGGTTTTCAAGAGACCCAGTACTTC
many TRBJ2-2 TRBV6-5 TRBD1 CASSPRTGRGELFF TGTGCCAGCAGTCCCCGGACAGGGCGAGGGGAGCTGTTTTTT
many TRBJ2-3 TRBV4-1 TRBD2 CASSQVTSDYTDTQYF TGCGCCAGCAGCCAAGTAACTAGCGATTACACAGATACGCAGTATTTT
- TRBJ2-3 TRBV11-2 - CASSLGAGITDTQYF TGTGCCAGCAGCTTAGGGGCGGGGATAACAGATACGCAGTATTTT
- TRBJ1-5 TRBV27 - CASSFANQPQHF TGTGCCAGCAGTTTCGCCAATCAGCCCCAGCATTTT
many TRBJ1-2 TRBV20-1 TRBD1 CSAVIQGATRGYTF TGCAGTGCAGTTATTCAGGGGGCGACGCGGGGCTACACCTTC
many TRBJ2-2 TRBV7-3 - CASSLLGVGELFF TGTGCCAGCAGCTTACTGGGTGTCGGGGAGCTGTTTTTT
once TRBJ2-1 TRBV27 - CASSLYLGQEQFF TGTGCCAGCAGTTTATATCTGGGCCAGGAGCAGTTCTTC
many TRBJ1-6 TRBV6-6 - CASSYDSSYNSPLHF TGTGCCAGCAGTTATGACAGTTCCTATAATTCACCCCTCCACTTT
many TRBJ2-2 TRBV19 - CASMYGRNTGELFF TGTGCCAGTATGTACGGGAGGAACACCGGGGAGCTGTTTTTT
many TRBJ1-4 TRBV5-4 - CASTSGGRNPTNEKLFF TGTGCCAGCACCTCAGGCGGAAGAAACCCAACTAATGAAAAACTGTTTTTT
many TRBJ2-1 TRBV30 TRBD2 CAWSVAGAYNEQFF TGTGCCTGGAGTGTAGCGGGAGCCTACAATGAGCAGTTCTTC
few TRBJ1-4 TRBV28 - CASSLRREKLFF TGTGCCAGCAGTCTCAGAAGGGAAAAACTGTTTTTT
many TRBJ2-7 TRBV27 TRBD1 CASSLARGPYEQYF TGTGCCAGCAGTTTAGCCAGGGGGCCCTACGAGCAGTACTTC
many TRBJ2-1 TRBV12-3/TRBV12-4 - CASRGTGSEQFF TGTGCCAGCAGAGGAACGGGGAGTGAGCAGTTCTTC
many TRBJ1-4 TRBV30 - CALDGQNEKLFF TGTGCCTTGGACGGACAGAATGAAAAACTGTTTTTT
- TRBJ2-7 TRBV28 - CASSSAEDYEQYF TGTGCCAGCAGTTCGGCGGAGGACTACGAGCAGTACTTC
many TRBJ2-1 TRBV5-4 TRBD2 CASSLVSGGYNEQFF TGTGCCAGCAGCTTGGTTAGCGGGGGTTACAATGAGCAGTTCTTC
many TRBJ2-6 TRBV5-1 - CASRVGSGANVLTF TGCGCCAGCAGAGTTGGTTCTGGGGCCAACGTCCTGACTTTC
many TRBJ2-1 TRBV10-2 TRBD2 CASSDGTSYSNEQFF TGCGCCAGCAGTGATGGGACTAGCTACTCCAATGAGCAGTTCTTC
few TRBJ1-5 TRBV28 TRBD1 CASSPTRDRGNQPQHF TGTGCCAGCAGTCCTACCCGAGACAGGGGGAATCAGCCCCAGCATTTT
many TRBJ1-4 TRBV5-5 - CASSLARGENEKLFF TGTGCCAGCAGCTTGGCGCGGGGAGAGAATGAAAAACTGTTTTTT
many TRBJ2-7 TRBV6-2/TRBV6-3 TRBD2 CASSYGTSAYEQYF TGTGCCAGCAGTTACGGGACTAGCGCCTACGAGCAGTACTTC
many TRBJ1-2 TRBV20-1 - CSAMGRRFLSEGYTF TGCAGTGCTATGGGACGGAGATTCCTATCTGAGGGCTACACCTTC
many TRBJ2-7 TRBV3-1 TRBD2 CASSEVGSGRARDEQYF TGTGCCAGCAGCGAAGTCGGTAGCGGGAGGGCGAGGGACGAGCAGTACTTC
many TRBJ1-5 TRBV4-1 TRBD1 CASSLRDRVIQPQHF TGCGCCAGCAGCCTCCGGGACAGGGTTATTCAGCCCCAGCATTTT